This is a list of T cell receptor beta chains from one sample in a study of cytomegalovirus exposure and HLA in healthy donors. Clones were read by immunoSEQ multiplex PCR, and TCRdb kept only the in-frame ones, dropping some. The top ten clones hold around 1.4% of a sample with 150,000 to 200,000 clones, around 80% of them seen once. Sequenced material: PBMCs. Receptor source: a girl between 5 and 17 years old in good health and CMV-seropositive. CDR3s include the opening cysteine and the closing phenylalanine or tryptophan. A D gene is named only where the DNA matches it firmly. The listing skips clone size in some rows; elsewhere it reads once, few, many or a size class.

CASSPTGVYGYTF,TGTGCCAGCAGCCCGACAGGGGTCTATGGCTACACCTTC,.,TRBJ1-2,TRBD1,TRBV5-4
CASKDSGRVTGELFF,TGTGCCAGCAAAGACAGCGGGAGGGTCACCGGGGAGCTGTTTTTT,.,TRBJ2-2,TRBD2,TRBV19
CASSQGSSSDEQYF,TGCGCCAGCAGCCAAGGGAGCTCCAGTGACGAGCAGTACTTC,few,TRBJ2-7,.,TRBV4-1
CASSFQASDIYEQYF,TGTGCCAGCAGCTTTCAGGCCAGTGACATCTACGAGCAGTACTTC,.,TRBJ2-7,.,TRBV11-1
CASSLGALAGGNEQFF,TGCGCCAGCAGCTTGGGGGCTCTAGCGGGAGGCAATGAGCAGTTCTTC,.,TRBJ2-1,TRBD2,TRBV5-1
CASSLVGTLTNTGELFF,TGTGCCAGCAGCTTAGTCGGGACATTGACGAACACCGGGGAGCTGTTTTTT,.,TRBJ2-2,.,TRBV11-2
CATRSGGIISTDTQYF,TGTGCCACCCGCTCGGGGGGAATCATAAGCACAGATACGCAGTATTTT,.,TRBJ2-3,TRBD2,TRBV5-4
CASNQDRGTGYQETQYF,TGCGCCAGCAACCAGGACAGGGGGACTGGTTACCAAGAGACCCAGTACTTC,few,TRBJ2-5,TRBD1,TRBV5-1
CAWSVPLLAGGARYEQYF,TGTGCCTGGAGTGTACCTTTACTAGCGGGAGGGGCCCGCTACGAGCAGTACTTC,.,TRBJ2-7,TRBD2,TRBV30
CASSLGDRAYEKLFF,TGCGCCAGCAGCTTGGGGGACAGGGCCTACGAAAAACTGTTTTTT,.,TRBJ1-4,TRBD1,TRBV5-1
CASSLRGGSTDTQYF,TGTGCCAGCAGTTTAAGGGGGGGAAGCACAGATACGCAGTATTTT,.,TRBJ2-3,.,TRBV27
CAWNPVAPTDTQYF,TGTGCCTGGAACCCCGTGGCCCCCACAGATACGCAGTATTTT,.,TRBJ2-3,.,TRBV30
CASSRTSGSFRGTDTQYF,TGTGCCAGCAGCCGGACTAGCGGGAGTTTCCGAGGCACAGATACGCAGTATTTT,.,TRBJ2-3,TRBD2,TRBV7-9
CASCSTGHDTEAFF,TGTGCCAGCTGTTCCACAGGGCATGACACTGAAGCTTTCTTT,once,TRBJ1-1,.,TRBV18
CASRLSGTGGNTIYF,TGTGCCAGCCGACTATCCGGGACAGGGGGAAACACCATATATTTT,.,TRBJ1-3,TRBD1,TRBV7-2
CSAPLGAAGYTDTQYF,TGCAGCGCGCCCCTCGGTGCTGCGGGCTACACAGATACGCAGTATTTT,.,TRBJ2-3,.,TRBV29-1
CASSLSLSGTDTQYF,TGTGCCAGCAGTTTATCGTTATCAGGCACAGATACGCAGTATTTT,.,TRBJ2-3,.,TRBV27
CASSWDRGADTQYF,TGTGCCAGCAGTTGGGACAGGGGAGCCGATACGCAGTATTTT,once,TRBJ2-3,TRBD1,TRBV6-5
CASSLPPGQGGHAGNTIYF,TGCGCCAGCAGCCTACCTCCGGGACAGGGAGGTCACGCTGGAAACACCATATATTTT,once,TRBJ1-3,TRBD1,TRBV5-1
CASSPGGGPQHF,TGTGCCAGCAGCCCTGGAGGTGGGCCCCAGCATTTT,.,TRBJ1-5,.,TRBV7-9
CASSLERGTVSYEQYF,TGTGCCAGCAGCTTAGAGAGGGGGACGGTCTCCTACGAGCAGTACTTC,.,TRBJ2-7,.,TRBV11-2
CASSTDRRNTGELFF,TGCGCCAGCAGCACCGACAGGAGGAACACCGGGGAGCTGTTTTTT,.,TRBJ2-2,.,TRBV5-1
CASSKGLAQANEQFF,TGTGCCAGCAGCAAAGGACTAGCCCAGGCCAATGAGCAGTTCTTC,.,TRBJ2-1,TRBD2,TRBV11-3
CASSMTGYNQPQHF,TGTGCCAGTAGCATGACAGGGTACAATCAGCCCCAGCATTTT,.,TRBJ1-5,TRBD1,TRBV19
CASSQVYEGGRNIQYF,TGTGCCAGCAGCCAAGTGTATGAGGGCGGTAGGAACATTCAGTACTTC,.,TRBJ2-4,.,TRBV4-2
CAWSRGSGLQPQHF,TGTGCCTGGAGCCGGGGGTCAGGGCTTCAGCCCCAGCATTTT,.,TRBJ1-5,.,TRBV30
CAWGGTGGLTNEKLFF,TGTGCCTGGGGTGGGACAGGGGGACTAACTAATGAAAAACTGTTTTTT,once,TRBJ1-4,TRBD1,TRBV30
CASGSGYEQYF,TGTGCCAGCGGAAGCGGGTACGAGCAGTACTTC,.,TRBJ2-7,.,TRBV19
CSSSHRGLAKNIQYF,TGTTCCAGCAGCCACAGGGGATTAGCCAAAAACATTCAGTACTTC,.,TRBJ2-4,TRBD1,TRBV7-9
CASRPGTSGNNEQFF,TGTGCCAGCAGGCCCGGGACTAGCGGTAACAATGAGCAGTTCTTC,.,TRBJ2-1,TRBD2,TRBV6-5
CASSPGLGSYEQYF,TGTGCCAGCAGCCCCGGACTGGGATCCTACGAGCAGTACTTC,.,TRBJ2-7,.,TRBV7-2
CASSLGTYTTGELFF,TGTGCCAGCAGCTTGGGGACTTATACCACCGGGGAGCTGTTTTTT,.,TRBJ2-2,.,TRBV7-8
CASSARAGVAEQFF,TGTGCCAGCAGCGCACGAGCGGGAGTAGCTGAGCAGTTCTTC,.,TRBJ2-1,TRBD2,TRBV11-2
CASRDTSGSRNEQFF,TGCGCCAGCAGGGATACTAGCGGGAGTAGGAATGAGCAGTTCTTC,.,TRBJ2-1,TRBD2,TRBV5-1
CASSQIVKREGARDIQYF,TGCGCCAGCAGCCAAATAGTAAAGCGGGAGGGCGCCAGGGACATTCAGTACTTC,.,TRBJ2-4,TRBD2,TRBV4-1
CSVLKLADVSYEQYF,TGCAGCGTTTTGAAACTAGCGGACGTCTCCTACGAGCAGTACTTC,.,TRBJ2-7,TRBD2,TRBV29-1
CASSLEASGSTDTQYF,TGCGCCAGCAGCTTGGAGGCTAGCGGGAGTACAGATACGCAGTATTTT,once,TRBJ2-3,TRBD2,TRBV5-1
CASRAGGNQPQHF,TGTGCCAGTAGGGCAGGGGGAAACCAGCCCCAGCATTTT,.,TRBJ1-5,TRBD1,TRBV19
CASSLDGRGFLLDEQYF,TGTGCCAGCAGTTTAGATGGCCGGGGTTTTCTGCTCGACGAGCAGTACTTC,.,TRBJ2-7,.,TRBV7-2
CASSELGQTYEQYF,TGCGCCAGCAGTGAGTTGGGACAGACGTACGAGCAGTACTTC,.,TRBJ2-7,TRBD1,TRBV10-1
CAISETGGTGIYQPQHF,TGTGCCATCAGTGAAACAGGCGGGACAGGGATATATCAGCCCCAGCATTTT,.,TRBJ1-5,TRBD1,TRBV10-3
CASSEPGSFSYEQYF,TGTGCCAGCAGTGAACCAGGGTCCTTTTCCTACGAGCAGTACTTC,.,TRBJ2-7,.,TRBV6-1
CASRTVEAPQHF,TGTGCCAGCAGGACTGTCGAGGCGCCCCAGCATTTT,.,TRBJ1-5,.,TRBV6-1
CASSYSSGDNQPQHF,TGTGCCAGCAGTTACTCGAGTGGAGACAATCAGCCCCAGCATTTT,.,TRBJ1-5,.,TRBV6-5
CSVVWTLSNTGELFF,TGCAGCGTTGTTTGGACACTTTCGAACACCGGGGAGCTGTTTTTT,.,TRBJ2-2,.,TRBV29-1
CASSGGHRDLLQHGYTF,TGCGCCAGCAGCGGGGGACATCGGGACCTACTTCAGCATGGCTACACCTTC,once,TRBJ1-2,.,TRBV5-1
CASSQDPFLVVTRSEKLFF,TGCGCCAGCAGCCAAGACCCTTTTTTGGTAGTGACTAGGAGTGAAAAACTGTTTTTT,.,TRBJ1-4,.,TRBV4-1
CASSLELAGWNTGELFF,TGTGCCAGCAGCTTAGAACTAGCGGGGTGGAACACCGGGGAGCTGTTTTTT,.,TRBJ2-2,TRBD2,TRBV11-2
CASSLVGADTQYF,TGTGCCAGCAGCTTAGTGGGAGCAGATACGCAGTATTTT,.,TRBJ2-3,.,TRBV7-9
CASRDSPHEQFF,TGTGCCAGCAGAGATAGCCCCCATGAGCAGTTCTTC,.,TRBJ2-1,.,TRBV7-8
CASNSPAVDTQYF,TGCGCCAGCAACTCGCCGGCGGTGGATACGCAGTATTTT,.,TRBJ2-3,.,TRBV10-1
CASRGTGGIYEQYF,TGCGCCAGCAGGGGGACAGGGGGCATCTACGAGCAGTACTTC,.,TRBJ2-7,TRBD1,TRBV10-2
CASSQETRGTEAFF,TGCGCCAGCAGCCAAGAAACCAGGGGGACTGAAGCTTTCTTT,.,TRBJ1-1,TRBD1,TRBV4-3